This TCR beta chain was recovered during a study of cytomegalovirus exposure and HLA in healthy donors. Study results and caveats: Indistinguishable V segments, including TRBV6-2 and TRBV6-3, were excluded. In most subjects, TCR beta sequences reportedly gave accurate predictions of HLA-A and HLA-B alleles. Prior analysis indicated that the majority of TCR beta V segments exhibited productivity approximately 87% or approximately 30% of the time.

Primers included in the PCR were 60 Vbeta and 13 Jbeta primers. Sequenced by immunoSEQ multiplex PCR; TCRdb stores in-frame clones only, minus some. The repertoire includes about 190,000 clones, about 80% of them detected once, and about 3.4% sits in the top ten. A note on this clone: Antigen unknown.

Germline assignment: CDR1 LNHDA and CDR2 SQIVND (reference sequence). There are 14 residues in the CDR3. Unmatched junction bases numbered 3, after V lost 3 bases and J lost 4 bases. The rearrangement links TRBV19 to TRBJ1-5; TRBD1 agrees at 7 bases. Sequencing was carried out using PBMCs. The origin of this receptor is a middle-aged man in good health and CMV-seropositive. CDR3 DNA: TGTGCCAGTAGTATTACAGGGGCAAATCAGCCCCAGCATTTT. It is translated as CASSITGANQPQHF.